Listed below are T cell receptor beta chains from one sample, sequenced in a study of shared clonotypes between healthy human individuals. The repertoire was sequenced with immunoSEQ multiplex PCR; TCRdb's copy has only in-frame clones and lacks some. The repertoire holds about 700,000 clones, approximately 74% seen once, with 1.5% to 2% in the top ten. Input material: memory CD4+ T cells sorted from blood. Every receptor here comes from a young woman in good health. CDR3s include the opening cysteine and the closing phenylalanine or tryptophan. The D gene is left open where the match is weak. The listing skips clone size in some rows; elsewhere it reads once, few, many or a size class.

J gene,D gene,V gene,clone size,CDR3 protein,CDR3 DNA
TRBJ1-1,TRBD1,TRBV5-8,.,CASSFSQGIGDTEAFF,TGTGCCAGCAGCTTTTCACAGGGGATCGGTGACACTGAAGCTTTCTTT
TRBJ2-3,.,TRBV7-8,once,CASGAGYTQYF,TGTGCCAGCGGGGCGGGGTATACGCAGTATTTT
TRBJ1-2,.,TRBV7-2,.,CASSSYINYGYTF,TGTGCCAGCAGCTCCTACATAAACTATGGCTACACCTTC
TRBJ2-6,.,TRBV6-4,.,CASSEGASDSGANVLTF,TGTGCCAGCAGTGAAGGCGCCTCCGACTCTGGGGCCAACGTCCTGACTTTC
TRBJ2-7,.,TRBV19,once,CASSIRGRTYEQYF,TGTGCCAGTAGTATACGGGGGCGAACCTACGAGCAGTACTTC
TRBJ2-5,TRBD1,TRBV29-1,.,CSSRDSQETQYF,TGCAGTTCACGGGACAGCCAAGAGACCCAGTACTTC
TRBJ2-4,.,TRBV7-2,few,CASSFASEILWYF,TGTGCCAGCAGCTTTGCTAGCGAGATCCTTTGGTACTTC
TRBJ2-3,TRBD2,TRBV29-1,many,CSEWGGSDTQYF,TGCAGCGAATGGGGGGGGTCAGATACGCAGTATTTT
TRBJ1-3,.,TRBV28,.,CASLRYSGNTIYF,TGTGCCAGCCTAAGGTACTCTGGAAACACCATATATTTT
TRBJ2-7,.,TRBV28,.,CASSSKSGITYEQYF,TGTGCCAGCAGTTCAAAATCAGGGATAACCTACGAGCAGTACTTC
TRBJ2-1,.,TRBV18,.,CASSAGLNEQFF,TGTGCCAGCTCAGCAGGTTTGAATGAGCAGTTCTTC
TRBJ2-5,.,TRBV28,.,CASSRPGRETQYF,TGTGCCAGCAGTCGACCGGGACGGGAGACCCAGTACTTC
TRBJ2-1,TRBD1,TRBV19,.,CASSTSTGTGGYNEQFF,TGTGCCAGTAGTACGTCGACCGGGACAGGAGGGTACAATGAGCAGTTCTTC
TRBJ2-1,.,TRBV5-1,.,CASSLMLADGFDEQFF,TGCGCCAGCAGCTTGATGCTAGCCGACGGTTTCGATGAGCAGTTCTTC
TRBJ1-1,.,TRBV27,few,CASSTLTRTPRTEAFF,TGTGCCAGCAGTACTCTAACTAGGACGCCCAGGACCGAAGCTTTCTTT
TRBJ2-2,.,TRBV6-1,once,CASSVGITGELFF,TGTGCCAGCAGTGTTGGGATTACCGGGGAGCTGTTTTTT
TRBJ1-2,.,TRBV6-6,.,CASTAHTNYGYTF,TGTGCCAGCACGGCACATACTAACTATGGCTACACCTTC
TRBJ1-1,.,TRBV29-1,few,CSVEAGQNTEAFF,TGCAGCGTTGAAGCGGGTCAGAACACTGAAGCTTTCTTT
TRBJ1-5,.,TRBV10-3,.,CATKREGSTNQPQHF,TGTGCCACCAAGAGGGAAGGGAGTACCAATCAGCCCCAGCATTTT
TRBJ2-7,.,TRBV6-5,few,CASRAMWSSYEQYF,TGTGCCAGCCGAGCCATGTGGAGCTCCTACGAGCAGTACTTC